The 4 T cell receptor beta chains below come from one sample, sequenced in a study of T-cell reconstitution after alpha-beta-depleted transplantation in children. As it was prepared, the TCRbeta library received unique molecular identifiers. From the PCR reads, TCRdb called clonotypes with MiXCR, one entry per CDR3 protein. The repertoire holds hundreds of thousands of distinct CDR3 sequences, about 15% seen once, with approximately 1% in the top ten. The source material was PBMCs from the stem cell graft donor, sampled from the stem cell graft. These receptors all stem from a human donor who donated a stem cell graft to a child with acute myeloid leukemia.

This clonotype has just a few counts. The chain uses TRBV7-9 and TRBJ2-1, with D unresolved. The CDR3 totals 16 residues. V lost 4 bases and J lost 0, with 13 bases in between. CDR1 SEHNR and CDR2 FQNEAQ come from the germline V gene (reference sequence). CDR3 protein: CASSSDLFYSYNEQFF. CDR3 nucleotides: TGTGCCAGCAGCTCGGACCTTTTCTACTCCTACAATGAGCAGTTCTTC.

The chain employs TRBV7-9 and TRBJ1-2; possible D gene TRBD1, 5 bases. This CDR3 is 15 amino acids long. The V end lost 4 bases, the J end lost 3 bases, and 15 bases lay between the germline ends. CDR1 is SEHNR and CDR2 is FQNEAQ in the germline V gene (reference sequence). The CDR3 sequence: CASSSLQGSDYGYTF. DNA for the CDR3: TGTGCCAGCAGCTCTTTGCAGGGATCGGACTATGGCTACACCTTC.

Note on this clonotype: A much larger clone lies a single base off, so this may be a read error. The chain is built from TRBV20-1 and TRBJ2-7; D is unclear. This CDR3 spans 12 amino acids. The germline V gene has CDR1 DFQATT and CDR2 SNEGSKA (reference sequence). V lost 8 bases, J lost 3 bases, and 14 bases lay in between. The chain's CDR3 is CSLTGPVYEQYF. The CDR3 nucleotides read TGCAGTCTTACTGGACCGGTCTACGAGCAGTACTTC.

In its sample, this clonotype was seen a few times. The chain carries TRBV7-2 and TRBJ1-3; D not resolved. This CDR3 is 15 amino acids long. Germline values: CDR1 SGHTA, CDR2 FQGNSA. The V end lost 1 base, the J end lost 2 bases, and 9 bases lay between the germline ends. For the CDR3, the DNA is TGTGCCAGCAGCTTAGGGGGAATCCCTGGAAACACCATATATTTT. Translated, it gives CASSLGGIPGNTIYF. The variable domain in full, with the rest retrieved from reference TRBV7-2 and TRBJ1-3, is GAGVSQSPSNKVTEKGKDVELRCDPISGHTALYWYRQSLGQGLEFLIYFQGNSAPDKSGLPSDRFSAERTGGSVSTLTIQRTQQEDSAVYLCASSLGGIPGNTIYFGEGSWLTVV.